The clone carrying this TCR beta chain was found a few times. The data were taken from a study of cytomegalovirus exposure and HLA in healthy donors. The PCR contained 60 Vbeta and 13 Jbeta primers. The method was immunoSEQ multiplex PCR; TCRdb's version includes in-frame clones alone and lacks a portion of them. This repertoire shows about 200,000 clones, around 73% found once; its top ten account for 3.8%. The CDR3 loop spans 15 amino acids. Per the germline V gene, CDR1 is MNHEY and CDR2 is SVGAGI. The V and J ends lost 3 bases and 6 bases respectively, with 15 bases between them. The receptor comes from a male donor in good health and CMV-seronegative. The chain is built from TRBV6-5 and TRBJ1-5, with a weak D call TRBD1 (5 bases). The sample consisted of PBMCs. In DNA form, the CDR3 reads TGTGCCAGCAGTTATGGGCAGGGATCGGGTCAGCCCCAGCATTTT. Translating gives CASSYGQGSGQPQHF.